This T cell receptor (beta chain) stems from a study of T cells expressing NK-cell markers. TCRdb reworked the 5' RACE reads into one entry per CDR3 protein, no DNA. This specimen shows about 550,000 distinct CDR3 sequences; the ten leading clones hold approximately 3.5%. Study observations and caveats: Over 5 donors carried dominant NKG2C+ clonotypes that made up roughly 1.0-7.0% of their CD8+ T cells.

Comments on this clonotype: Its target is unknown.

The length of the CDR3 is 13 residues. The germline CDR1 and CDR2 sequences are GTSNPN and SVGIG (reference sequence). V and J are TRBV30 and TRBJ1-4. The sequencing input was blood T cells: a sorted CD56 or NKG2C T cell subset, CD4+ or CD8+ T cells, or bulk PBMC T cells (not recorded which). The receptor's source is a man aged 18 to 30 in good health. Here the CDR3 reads CAWTDRLGEKLFF.